The rows below give T cell receptor beta chains drawn from one sample of a study of a mutant IDH1 vaccine in newly diagnosed glioma. The table came from immunoSEQ multiplex PCR; TCRdb's copy has only in-frame clones and leaves some out. This sample yields about 50,000 clones, of which about nine tenths are seen a single time; less than 3% belongs to the top ten. The source was PBMCs, collected from a glioma patient treated with radiotherapy, temozolomide or both. The receptors come from a man aged 40-55 years with glioma. The CDR3 runs from the conserved cysteine through the conserved F or W. The D gene is left open where the match is weak. A clone size is listed for some rows: how often the clone was seen (once, few, many), or a class if it is expanded.

abundance,d_gene,v_gene,j_gene,CDR3nt,CDR3aa
.,TRBD1,TRBV2,TRBJ2-4,TGTGCCAGCAACCAGGGGGACGTCAAAAACATTCAGTACTTC,CASNQGDVKNIQYF
.,TRBD2,TRBV19,TRBJ2-2,TGTGCCAGTAGTGCACATCGACTAGCCGGCGGGGAGCTGTTTTTT,CASSAHRLAGGELFF
once,.,TRBV9,TRBJ2-2,TGTGCCAGCAGTTTAATTCGGGGTTTCACGAACACCGGGGAGCTGTTTTTT,CASSLIRGFTNTGELFF
.,.,TRBV18,TRBJ2-1,TGTGCCAGCTCACAATACCCTGGGGTTCGCGAACAGCCCAATGAGCAGTTCTTC,CASSQYPGVREQPNEQFF
.,.,TRBV5-8,TRBJ1-5,TGTGCCAGCAGGCGGGACCGATTAGCAGGACAGCCCCAGCATTTT,CASRRDRLAGQPQHF
.,TRBD2,TRBV4-1,TRBJ2-3,TGCGCCAGCAGCCCAGGCCCTGCGGGACTACTCCGCACAGATACGCAGTATTTT,CASSPGPAGLLRTDTQYF
.,TRBD1,TRBV19,TRBJ1-4,TGTGCCAGTAGGGGACAGGCAACTAATGAAAAACTGTTTTTT,CASRGQATNEKLFF
.,.,TRBV19,TRBJ2-1,TGTGCCAGTAGTATAAACCCGCTAGGCCACTCCTACAATGAGCAGTTCTTC,CASSINPLGHSYNEQFF
.,.,TRBV5-4,TRBJ2-5,TGTGCCAGCAGCTTGGGTCAGGGGAGGGAGACCCAGTACTTC,CASSLGQGRETQYF
few,.,TRBV7-7,TRBJ2-2,TGTGCCTCCGGGAGGAACACCGGGGAGCTGTTTTTT,CASGRNTGELFF
.,.,TRBV5-1,TRBJ1-4,TGCGCCAGCAGCTTGGATGGGACAAGGGTCAATGAAAAACTGTTTTTT,CASSLDGTRVNEKLFF
.,.,TRBV7-2,TRBJ2-1,TGTGCCAGCAGCTTAGTGATGGTAGGGCTTGAGCAGTTCTTC,CASSLVMVGLEQFF
.,.,TRBV25-1,TRBJ2-1,TGTGCCAGCAGTGCAGGGGCCTACAATGAGCAGTTCTTC,CASSAGAYNEQFF
.,.,TRBV5-8,TRBJ1-2,TGTGCCAGCAGCTTCGGGGGGCGCGACTATGGCTACACCTTC,CASSFGGRDYGYTF
.,.,TRBV15,TRBJ1-2,TGTGCCACCAGTAGGGACACCAACTATGGCTACACCTTC,CATSRDTNYGYTF
.,TRBD2,TRBV9,TRBJ2-7,TGTGCCAGCAGCGTAGGGCGGGAGCTCTACGAGCAGTACTTC,CASSVGRELYEQYF
.,.,TRBV28,TRBJ2-7,TGTGCCTGCTCCTCAGGGGGGACGCAGTCCTACGAGCAGTACTTC,CACSSGGTQSYEQYF
.,TRBD2,TRBV9,TRBJ2-3,TGTGCCAGCAGCGTAGGGCTAGCGGGAGGGCGGGGAGATACGCAGTATTTT,CASSVGLAGGRGDTQYF
.,.,TRBV7-2,TRBJ1-5,TGTGCCAGCAGCCCCGGAGGCAGGGAAGCGAATCAGCCCCAGCATTTT,CASSPGGREANQPQHF
.,TRBD2,TRBV4-1,TRBJ2-1,TGCGCCAGCACCCCCACCGGATTAGGAGCGGGAGTGGATGAGCAGTTCTTC,CASTPTGLGAGVDEQFF
.,.,TRBV19,TRBJ2-7,TGTGCCAGTAGTCCCTTAGTTGGTTCCTACGAGCAGTACTTC,CASSPLVGSYEQYF
.,.,TRBV18,TRBJ1-4,TGTGCCAGCTCACCACCGGTTGAGGAGTTTTTT,CASSPPVEEFF
.,TRBD2,TRBV7-9,TRBJ2-1,TGTGCCAGCAGCAACCCTCCTAGCGGGAGGCCCTCTGAGCAGTTCTTC,CASSNPPSGRPSEQFF
.,TRBD1,TRBV7-3,TRBJ2-7,TGTGCCAGCAGCGCCTACACCGGGACAGCCTACGAGCAGTACTTC,CASSAYTGTAYEQYF
.,TRBD1,TRBV25-1,TRBJ2-7,TGTGCCAGCAGTCCACCCGAGGACAGGGGTAACGAGCAGTACTTC,CASSPPEDRGNEQYF
.,.,TRBV5-1,TRBJ2-7,TGCGCCAGCAGCTTGGCTCCAGCCAGCCCCTACGAGCAGTACTTC,CASSLAPASPYEQYF
.,.,TRBV2,TRBJ1-1,TGTGCCAGCAGTACCCAGGCAGGGAACACTGAAGCTTTCTTT,CASSTQAGNTEAFF
few,.,TRBV6-6,TRBJ1-1,TGTGCCAGCAGTGTTGGTCGTTTGAACACTGAAGCTTTCTTT,CASSVGRLNTEAFF
.,TRBD2,TRBV28,TRBJ2-7,TGTGCCAGCACTAGCGGACCCTACGAGCAGTACTTC,CASTSGPYEQYF
.,.,TRBV12-5,TRBJ2-5,TGTGCTAGTGGTTTGACCCGGGCCGAGACCCAGTACTTC,CASGLTRAETQYF
.,.,TRBV18,TRBJ2-3,TGTGCCAGCTCACCACTTACCTCGCAAGATACGCAGTATTTT,CASSPLTSQDTQYF
.,.,TRBV7-3,TRBJ2-3,TGTGCCAGCAGCCCCAGTGGCACAGATACGCAGTATTTT,CASSPSGTDTQYF
few,.,TRBV5-1,TRBJ1-1,TGCGCCAGCAGCTTGGTTCTGGGGACGAACACTGAAGCTTTCTTT,CASSLVLGTNTEAFF
.,.,TRBV21-1,TRBJ2-7,TGTGCCAGTAGGATACTACTAGCGAGGAGGGAGCAGTACTTC,CASRILLARREQYF
.,TRBD1,TRBV7-9,TRBJ2-7,TGTGCCAGCAGCGTTGACAGGGACGAGCAGTACTTC,CASSVDRDEQYF
.,.,TRBV19,TRBJ1-5,TGTGCCAGTAATAAGGGGGGAAATAGTGGCAATCAGCCCCAGCATTTT,CASNKGGNSGNQPQHF
few,.,TRBV5-6,TRBJ1-1,TGTGCCAGCAGCCTATTACCGAACACTGAAGCTTTCTTT,CASSLLPNTEAFF
few,TRBD1,TRBV27,TRBJ1-5,TGTGCCAGCAGTTTAGACCGGAAGGGGGCAGGTCAGCCCCAGCATTTT,CASSLDRKGAGQPQHF
.,.,TRBV5-8,TRBJ1-1,TGTGCCAGCAGTCTTAACAGGGACACTGAAGCTTTCTTT,CASSLNRDTEAFF
.,TRBD2,TRBV7-3,TRBJ2-5,TGTGCCAGCAGCTTGTCTAGCGGGGAGACCCAGTACTTC,CASSLSSGETQYF
.,.,TRBV5-6,TRBJ2-7,TGTGCCAGCAGCTTGGGGGGCCTCGTAGAGGGGTACGAGCAGTACTTC,CASSLGGLVEGYEQYF
.,.,TRBV27,TRBJ2-1,TGTGCCAGCAGTCCCCCTCGGGGAGGTAATGAGCAGTTCTTC,CASSPPRGGNEQFF
.,.,TRBV7-9,TRBJ1-3,TGTGCCAGCAGCTTAAGGGGTGCTGGAAACACCATATATTTT,CASSLRGAGNTIYF
.,.,TRBV10-3,TRBJ2-1,TGTGCCATCCGAGGGGGTGGGCGGGAGCGTGAGCAGTTCTTC,CAIRGGGREREQFF
few,.,TRBV27,TRBJ1-2,TGTGCCAGCAGAGGACCTCCTGTGGGAGGCGCAGGCTACACCTTC,CASRGPPVGGAGYTF
.,TRBD1,TRBV5-1,TRBJ1-1,TGCGCCAGCAGCGCGACGACAGGGCATGGAGCTTTCTTT,CASSATTGHGAFF
.,.,TRBV18,TRBJ2-5,TGTGCCAGCCAAAGTGAGGGTGAGGAGACCCAGTACTTC,CASQSEGEETQYF
.,.,TRBV5-4,TRBJ1-6,TGTGCCAGCAGCTTTAAAGGGGCCCTCCACTTT,CASSFKGALHF